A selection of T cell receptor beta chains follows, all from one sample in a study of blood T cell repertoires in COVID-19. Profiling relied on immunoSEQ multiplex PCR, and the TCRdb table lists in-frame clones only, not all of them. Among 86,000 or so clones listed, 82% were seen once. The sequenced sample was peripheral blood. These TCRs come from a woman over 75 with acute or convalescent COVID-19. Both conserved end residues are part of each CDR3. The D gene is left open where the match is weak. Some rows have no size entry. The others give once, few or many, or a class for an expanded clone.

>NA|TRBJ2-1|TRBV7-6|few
TGTGCCAGCAGCTTAATGGCCAGCTCCTACAATGAGCAGTTCTTC
CASSLMASSYNEQFF
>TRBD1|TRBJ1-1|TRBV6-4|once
TGTGCCAGCAGTGACTCGACAGGGAGAGCTTTCTTT
CASSDSTGRAFF
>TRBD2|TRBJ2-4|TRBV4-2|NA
TGTGCCAGCAGCCAGGCCGGGACTAGCGACGCCAAAAACATTCAGTACTTC
CASSQAGTSDAKNIQYF
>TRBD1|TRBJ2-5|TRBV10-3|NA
TGTGCCATCTCCCTTGACAGGGGGCCTCAAGAGACCCAGTACTTC
CAISLDRGPQETQYF
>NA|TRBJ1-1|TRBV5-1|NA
TGCGCCAGCAGCTTGGGTCCCGCTAGGTACACTGAAGCTTTCTTT
CASSLGPARYTEAFF
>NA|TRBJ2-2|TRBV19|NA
TGTGCCAGTACAACCGGGACTCTATTCACCGGGGAGCTGTTTTTT
CASTTGTLFTGELFF
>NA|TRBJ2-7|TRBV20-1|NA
TGCAGTGCTAGTTTCGCGGGGCTAACCTACGAGCAGTACTTC
CSASFAGLTYEQYF
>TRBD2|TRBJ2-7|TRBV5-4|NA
TGTGCCAGCAGCAATACTCAGCGGGGGGAATCCGAGCAGTACTTC
CASSNTQRGESEQYF
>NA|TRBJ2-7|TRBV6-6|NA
TGTGCCAGCACGAGCGCGGAGTTACGCGAGCAGTACTTC
CASTSAELREQYF
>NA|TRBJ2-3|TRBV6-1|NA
TGTGCCAGCAGTGAACTAGACTCAGATACGCAGTATTTT
CASSELDSDTQYF
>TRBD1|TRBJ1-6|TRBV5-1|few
TGCGCCAGCCGCCGATTATTGCCGGGACAGGGGAATTCACCCCTCCACTTT
CASRRLLPGQGNSPLHF
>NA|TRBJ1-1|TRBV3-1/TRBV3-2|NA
TGTGCCAGCAGCCAAAGGACGGGGAAAACTGAAGCTTTCTTT
CASSQRTGKTEAFF
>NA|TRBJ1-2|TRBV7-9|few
TGTGCCAGCAGCCTCGGGGTATATGGCTACACCTTC
CASSLGVYGYTF
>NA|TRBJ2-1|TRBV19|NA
TGTGCCGCCGCGGTTGGGAGCGAGCAGTTCTTC
CAAAVGSEQFF
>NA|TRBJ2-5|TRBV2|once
TGTGCCAGCATTGGATCTCCAGGGGCGAACTTC
CASIGSPGANF
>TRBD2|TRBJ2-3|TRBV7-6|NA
TGTGCCAGCAGCTTTGGACTAGCGGGGGGTATCACAGATACGCAGTATTTT
CASSFGLAGGITDTQYF
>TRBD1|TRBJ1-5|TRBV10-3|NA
TGTGCCATCAGTGACGCGGGACAGGGTTATCAGCCCCAGCATTTT
CAISDAGQGYQPQHF
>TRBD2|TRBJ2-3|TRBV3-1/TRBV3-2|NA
TGTGCCAGCAGCGGACTAGCGGGGGGCACAGATACGCAGTATTTT
CASSGLAGGTDTQYF
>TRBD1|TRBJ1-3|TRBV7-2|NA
TGTGCCAGCAGCTCTTATGGGACAGGGGGCCGCTCTGGAAACACCATATATTTT
CASSSYGTGGRSGNTIYF
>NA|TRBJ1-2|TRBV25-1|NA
TGTGCCAGCAGAGGGGCAGGGGATAACTATGGCTACACCTTC
CASRGAGDNYGYTF
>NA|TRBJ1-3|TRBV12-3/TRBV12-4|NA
TGTGCCAGCAGTTTTGCCGCGGGAAACACCATATATTTT
CASSFAAGNTIYF
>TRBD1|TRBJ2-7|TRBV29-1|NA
TGCAGCGTTGCCCCCGGGACAGGGGCCGCCGAGCAGTACTTC
CSVAPGTGAAEQYF
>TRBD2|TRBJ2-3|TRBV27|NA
TGTGCCAGCAGACCCCCTGCCCCTAGCGGGAGGGCCTATCGACGCGGTACGCAGTATTTT
CASRPPAPSGRAYRRGTQYF
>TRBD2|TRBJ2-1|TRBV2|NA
TGTGCCAGCAGCGCAGGGACTAGATTCGGTGAGCAGTTCTTC
CASSAGTRFGEQFF
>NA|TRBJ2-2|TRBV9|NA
TGTGCCAGCAGCGTAGTATCGGGGGTTGGCACCGGGGAGCTGTTTTTT
CASSVVSGVGTGELFF
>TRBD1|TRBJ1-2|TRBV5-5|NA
TGTGCCAGCAGCTTGGAAGGAGGGGGCGGCTATGGCTACACCTTC
CASSLEGGGGYGYTF
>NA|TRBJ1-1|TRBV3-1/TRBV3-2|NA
TGTGCCAGCAGCCAACTCAGGGGCACTGAAGCTTTCTTT
CASSQLRGTEAFF